The source of this TCR beta chain is a study of cytomegalovirus exposure and HLA in healthy donors. Findings and limits, study-wide: It was only CMV serostatus that was available as immune exposure information.

Germline CDR1 and CDR2: PRHDT and FYEKMQ (reference sequence). The V end was cut by 5 bases, the J end by 3 bases, with 14 bases between. The CDR3 covers 14 residues. Researchers ran the PCR with 60 Vbeta and 13 Jbeta primers. Repertoires were generated with immunoSEQ multiplex PCR, while TCRdb's copy carries only in-frame clones and drops some. The sample has 95,000 to 150,000 clones, less than 80% seen once. As concerns this clone: What it binds is unknown.

Sequenced material: PBMCs. The receptor was isolated from a woman aged 50 to 65 in good health and CMV-seronegative. The chain has TRBV13 and TRBJ2-7, with a possible D match to TRBD2 (5 bases). CDR3 loop: CASSPDSTSYEQYF. CDR3 coding DNA: TGTGCCAGCAGCCCGGACTCCACCAGCTACGAGCAGTACTTC.